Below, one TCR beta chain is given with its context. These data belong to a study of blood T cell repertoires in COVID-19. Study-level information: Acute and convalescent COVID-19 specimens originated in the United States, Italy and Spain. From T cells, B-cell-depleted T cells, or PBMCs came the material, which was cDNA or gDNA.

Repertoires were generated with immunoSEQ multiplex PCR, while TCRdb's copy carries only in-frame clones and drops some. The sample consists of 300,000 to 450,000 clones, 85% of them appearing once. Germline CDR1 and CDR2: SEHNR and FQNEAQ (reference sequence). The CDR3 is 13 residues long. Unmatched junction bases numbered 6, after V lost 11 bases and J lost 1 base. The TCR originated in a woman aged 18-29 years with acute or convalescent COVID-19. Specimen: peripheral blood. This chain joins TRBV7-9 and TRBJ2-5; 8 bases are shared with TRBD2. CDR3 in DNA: TGTGCCTCCGGCCGGGGGGGCCAAGAGACCCAGTACTTC. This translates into CASGRGGQETQYF.